This TCR beta chain was captured by sequencing in a study of blood T cell repertoires in COVID-19. Generated by immunoSEQ multiplex PCR, the TCRdb table keeps only in-frame clones and is missing some. The table shows 250,000 or so clones, with 86% occurring only once. V lost 4 bases and J lost 4, with 11 bases in between. The CDR3 covers 14 residues. In germline, CDR1 is LGHDT, CDR2 YNNKEL (reference sequence). The source material was peripheral blood. This clonotype was sampled from a man aged 55 to 69 with acute or convalescent COVID-19. The V gene is TRBV3-1 (or the pseudogene TRBV3-2), the J gene TRBJ2-1; maybe TRBD2 (6 bases). CDR3 region: CASSREVRYNEQFF. Here the CDR3 DNA reads TGTGCCAGCAGCCGGGAGGTACGGTACAATGAGCAGTTCTTC.